Listed here is a single TCR beta chain. Its matching antigen is unknown. The data stem from a study of T cells after yellow fever vaccination. MiXCR, applied by TCRdb to the 5' RACE reads, yields one record per CDR3 protein. The table lists just over 250,000 distinct CDR3 sequences, roughly 5.2% of them singletons. Trimming took 5 bases from V and 1 from J; bases not matched to a gene: 6. Germline CDR1 is SGHVS and CDR2 is FQNEAQ. This CDR3 spans 15 amino acids. Findings and limits, study-wide: Highly abundant clonotypes carried over from the bulk population could end up in FACS-sorted repertoires as contaminants.

The receptor comes from a man younger than 35 who received the YFV17D yellow fever vaccine. Sequences were derived from CD4+ T cells sorted from PBMCs, sampled on the day of the yellow fever booster vaccination. The V gene is TRBV7-8, the J gene TRBJ2-3; 7 positions match TRBD2. The CDR3: CASSRGRVGTDTQYF. The CDR3 region has the DNA TGTGCCAGCAGCCGTGGGAGGGTGGGCACAGATACGCAGTATTTT. Using reference TRBV7-8 and TRBJ2-3 for the parts outside the CDR3, the full variable domain is GAGVSQSPRYKVAKRGQDVALRCDPISGHVSLFWYQQALGQGPEFLTYFQNEAQLDKSGLPSDRFFAERPEGSVSTLKIQRTQQEDSAVYLCASSRGRVGTDTQYFGPGTRLTVL.